This T cell receptor beta chain stems from a study of CD8 T cells in ankylosing spondylitis. The CDR3 totals 15 residues. CDR1 is SGHDN, CDR2 FVKESK, per germline. V was pared by 2 bases and J by 0 bases, with 5 bases between. Study findings and constraints: The authors reported significant enrichment of disease-linked clones in matched ankylosing spondylitis synovial fluid. Relatively scarce in peripheral blood, disease-linked clones were CD8+. Ankylosing spondylitis blood appeared to carry a characteristic TCR beta motif of eight or nine highly homologous variants.

Concerning this clonotype: The antigen is unknown.

By quantitative 5'-RACE with molecular barcodes, the TCR beta libraries were made. TCRdb fed the 5' RACE reads into MiXCR, producing one record per CDR3 protein. The sample includes some 240,000 distinct CDR3 sequences, under 30% of them seen just once. The receptor was derived from a male donor with ankylosing spondylitis or in good health (not recorded which). The sequenced sample was blood, either unsorted or a sorted T cell fraction (not recorded which). The gene calls are TRBV14 and TRBJ2-6; D gene unclear. The CDR3: CASSQISSGANVLTF. The CDR3 DNA follows: TGTGCCAGCAGCCAAATAAGCTCTGGGGCCAACGTCCTGACTTTC.